At least ten counts were recorded for the clone carrying this TCR beta chain. The antigen is unknown. TCRdb re-called the RT-PCR reads with MiXCR, one entry per CDR3 protein. The data show 800,000 or so distinct CDR3 sequences, with 21% seen just once and roughly 10% held by the top ten. This sample was taken from a study of response to subunit inactivated influenza vaccine. Points from the study as a whole: The study's authors posited that every seasonal influenza vaccination enlists few new T cells.

The germline CDR1 and CDR2 sequences are MNHEY and SVGEGT. V lost 0 bases and J lost 3, with 6 bases in between. The CDR3 is 13 amino acids. V is TRBV6-2 or TRBV6-3 and J is TRBJ2-7; D not resolved. Sequenced material: PBMCs from blood, taken 5 days after vaccination. The clonotype comes from a man between 50 and 59 years old who received an inactivated influenza vaccine. The CDR3 here is CASSYSTLYEQYF. CDR3 sequence (DNA): TGTGCCAGCAGTTACTCGACACTCTACGAGCAGTACTTC.